This entry lists 27 T cell receptor beta chains sequenced from one sample in a study of T-cell memory formation after mild COVID-19. TCRdb fed the 5' RACE reads into MiXCR, producing one record per CDR3 protein. The data show hundreds of thousands of distinct CDR3 sequences, 15% seen once. Sequenced input: PBMCs or a T cell subset sorted from them (not recorded which). The origin of the receptors is an adult woman who had mild COVID-19 (a few samples of this study predate the infection). Cell type and time point are not known.

The sample holds a few counts of this clonotype. The rearrangement joins TRBV6-2 or TRBV6-3 to TRBJ2-7; maybe TRBD1 (5 bases). CDR1 MNHEY and CDR2 SVGEGT come from the germline V gene. The V end lost 8 bases, the J end lost 2 bases, and 13 bases lay between the germline ends. The CDR3 loop spans 13 amino acids. The CDR3 protein is CASGATVTYEQYF. The CDR3, as DNA: TGTGCCAGCGGAGCGACAGTCACCTACGAGCAGTACTTC.

This chain connects TRBV5-1 to TRBJ2-7, with TRBD2 identical over 13 bases. Trimming took 8 bases from V and 2 from J; bases not matched to a gene: 1. Looked up from germline, CDR1 is SGHRS and CDR2 is YFSETQ. CDR3 length equals 13 residues. The CDR3: CASGLAGAYEQYF. As DNA, the CDR3 is TGCGCCAGTGGACTAGCGGGGGCCTACGAGCAGTACTTC.

V usage is TRBV14 and J usage is TRBJ1-6; the D is unclear. CDR1 and CDR2 (germline): SGHDN, FVKESK. V shed 0 bases and J shed 14 bases, with 8 bases lying between them. The CDR3 is 12 amino acids. CDR3 DNA sequence: TGTGCCAGCAGCCAAGATTATAGGGCCCTCCACTTT. Protein sequence: CASSQDYRALHF.

The V and J genes are TRBV9 and TRBJ2-3; TRBD2 matches at 7 bases. Losses at the gene ends were 0 bases for V and 2 bases for J; bases not matched to a gene: 6. Germline CDR1 is SGDLS and CDR2 is YYNGEE. This CDR3 contains 16 residues. For the CDR3, the DNA is TGTGCCAGCAGCGTAGAGGTTAGCGGGCTCACAGATACGCAGTATTTT. Its protein is CASSVEVSGLTDTQYF.

Here the CDR3 DNA reads TGTGCCAGCAGTTCGACAGCCGGGAGTGAAGCTTTCTTT. Amino acid sequence: CASSSTAGSEAFF. The chain links TRBV12-3 or TRBV12-4 to TRBJ1-1; D may be TRBD1 (5 bases). This CDR3 is built from 13 residues. Trimming took 4 bases from V and 7 from J, leaving 13 bases between them.

The chain uses TRBV20-1 and TRBJ1-1; a weak D match, TRBD1 (5 bases). Germline CDR1 DFQATT, CDR2 SNEGSKA (reference sequence). CDR3 size: 16 residues. Trimming pared 2 bases from V and 3 bases from J, leaving 19 bases between. Here the CDR3 reads CSARRFRSGGDTEAFF. The CDR3 nucleotides read TGCAGTGCTAGACGGTTTCGCTCGGGGGGGGACACTGAAGCTTTCTTT.

Only a few counts were recorded for this clonotype. The chain carries TRBV6-2 or TRBV6-3 and TRBJ2-2; 7 bases line up with TRBD2. J lost 1 base, V lost 6 bases, and 2 bases had no gene match. The CDR3 totals 14 residues. Germline loops: CDR1 MNHEY, CDR2 SVGEGT. CDR3 in amino acids: CASRTSLNTGELFF. The DNA of the CDR3 is TGTGCCAGCAGGACTAGCCTGAACACCGGGGAGCTGTTTTTT.

The rearrangement joins TRBV4-2 to TRBJ2-2; TRBD2 agrees at 16 bases. V gave up 5 bases and J gave up 6 bases; unmatched junction bases: 12. Germline CDR1 and CDR2: LGHNA and YNFKEQ. The CDR3 covers 19 residues. CDR3 nucleotides: TGTGCCAGCAGCTATGGGACTAGCGGGGGGGCGAACCCCGCCGGGGAGCTGTTTTTT. Amino acid sequence: CASSYGTSGGANPAGELFF.

This chain joins TRBV3-1 and TRBJ2-5; tentatively, D is TRBD2 (7 bases). Deletions cut 7 bases from V and 0 bases from J, with 18 bases between. This CDR3 spans 16 amino acids. Per the germline V gene, CDR1 is LGHDT and CDR2 is YNNKEL (reference sequence). The CDR3 DNA reads TGTGCCAGCACAGAGGGGGGGAGCGGGAACCAAGAGACCCAGTACTTC. Its protein is CASTEGGSGNQETQYF.

This chain links TRBV19 with TRBJ1-1, with D maybe TRBD1 (5 bases). The CDR3 is 13 amino acids. CDR1 is LNHDA and CDR2 is SQIVND in the germline V gene (reference sequence). The V end was cut by 7 bases, the J end by 4 bases, with 13 bases between. The CDR3 loop is CASIDSHGTEAFF. The CDR3 DNA follows: TGTGCCAGTATTGACAGTCATGGCACTGAAGCTTTCTTT.

V usage is TRBV6-6 and J usage is TRBJ2-3; no firm D call. CDR1 MNHNY and CDR2 SVGAGI come from the germline V gene (reference sequence). The V gene lost 2 bases and the J gene lost 4 bases, with 10 bases spanning the gap. CDR3 length: 14 residues. CDR3 region: CASSYRAAPDTQYF. In DNA form, the CDR3 reads TGTGCCAGCAGTTACCGAGCTGCGCCAGATACGCAGTATTTT.

This clonotype was counted only a few times. The chain couples TRBV7-2 to TRBJ2-4; TRBD2 matches 12 bases. The CDR3 has 17 amino acids. Germline V gene sequence: CDR1 SGHTA, CDR2 FQGNSA. V lost 1 base and J lost 4; bases outside the gene matches: 5. The CDR3 loop reads CASSLERLAGEKNIQYF. For the CDR3, the DNA is TGTGCCAGCAGCTTAGAAAGACTAGCGGGAGAGAAAAACATTCAGTACTTC.

This clonotype has a handful of counts. V and J are TRBV20-1 and TRBJ2-7; 13 bases are a match to TRBD2. The CDR3 runs 17 residues. Germline V gene sequence: CDR1 DFQATT, CDR2 SNEGSKA (reference sequence). V lost 0 bases and J lost 2; bases outside the gene matches: 7. The CDR3 coding sequence is TGCAGTGCTAGAGATCTACCGACTAGCGGGAGGACCTACGAGCAGTACTTC. Protein product: CSARDLPTSGRTYEQYF.

This chain uses TRBV12-3 or TRBV12-4 with TRBJ2-7, with TRBD2 identical over 9 bases. Germline trimming cut 4 bases from V and 0 bases from J; bases unmatched to any gene: 4. The CDR3 spans 15 residues. The CDR3 here is CASSSTSGTSYEQYF. CDR3 nucleotide sequence: TGTGCCAGCAGTTCGACTAGCGGAACCTCCTACGAGCAGTACTTC.

The chain is built from TRBV7-9 and TRBJ1-2, with D perhaps TRBD1 (5 bases). This CDR3 has 15 residues. CDR1 and CDR2 (germline): SEHNR, FQNEAQ (reference sequence). V was cut by 1 base and J by 8 bases, with 17 bases left in between. For the CDR3, the DNA is TGTGCCAGCAGCTTAGGTGGGGCGCTTGGAAGCGGCTACACCTTC. It is translated as CASSLGGALGSGYTF.

The V call is TRBV29-1, the J call TRBJ2-3; TRBD2 aligns across 9 bases. Germline loops: CDR1 SQVTM, CDR2 ANQGSEA. The CDR3 sequence is 14 residues long. V lost 2 bases and J lost 2; bases outside the gene matches: 2. CDR3 region: CSVELAGNTDTQYF. CDR3 DNA sequence: TGCAGCGTTGAACTAGCGGGGAACACAGATACGCAGTATTTT.

The table lists this clonotype with a few counts. The chain has TRBV4-2 and TRBJ2-5; 11 bases match TRBD2. V lost 2 bases to trimming and J lost 2 bases; unmatched junction nucleotides: 4. The CDR3 consists of 16 residues. CDR1 is LGHNA and CDR2 is YNFKEQ in the germline V gene. For the CDR3, the DNA is TGTGCCAGCAGCCAACCTTGGACTAGCGGGCAAGAGACCCAGTACTTC. Translated: CASSQPWTSGQETQYF.

This rearrangement joins TRBV7-2 to TRBJ2-3; D could derive from TRBD1 or TRBD2 (5 bases each). Trimming took 4 bases from V and 0 from J, leaving 11 bases between them. CDR1 SGHTA and CDR2 FQGNSA come from the germline V gene. This CDR3 contains 15 residues. The CDR3 coding sequence is TGTGCCAGCAGCTCCACCCGGGACAGCACAGATACGCAGTATTTT. Protein product: CASSSTRDSTDTQYF.

The chain uses TRBV7-2 and TRBJ1-1; D is unclear. Germline assignment: CDR1 SGHTA and CDR2 FQGNSA. The CDR3 extends over 15 amino acids. V shed 0 bases and J shed 3 bases, with 11 bases lying between them. Here the CDR3 reads CASSLAGGLDTEAFF. In DNA, the CDR3 is TGTGCCAGCAGCTTAGCAGGAGGGTTGGACACTGAAGCTTTCTTT.

The V and J genes are TRBV2 and TRBJ2-1, with TRBD2 matching 9 bases. This CDR3 region has 16 residues. V lost 1 base and J lost 4; bases outside the gene matches: 5. CDR1 and CDR2 from the germline V gene are SNHLY and FYNNEI. The CDR3 region is CASSEEAGGFYNEQFF. The CDR3 bases are TGTGCCAGCAGTGAAGAAGCGGGAGGCTTTTACAATGAGCAGTTCTTC.

The chain is built from TRBV5-1 and TRBJ1-1; D is possibly TRBD1 (5 bases). Deletions cut 8 bases from V and 5 bases from J, with 16 bases between. CDR3 size: 13 residues. CDR1 SGHRS and CDR2 YFSETQ come from the germline V gene. CDR3 sequence (DNA): TGCGCCAGTCAGGAGGGGCGGAAGACTGAAGCTTTCTTT. This encodes CASQEGRKTEAFF.

Ten or more counts support this clonotype. The J gene is TRBJ2-7, the V gene TRBV24-1; D ambiguous. Germline loops: CDR1 KGHDR, CDR2 SFDVKD. Trimming removed 1 base at V and 6 bases at J, with 12 bases between. This CDR3 contains 14 residues. The CDR3 is CATSDFSGFGEQYF. CDR3 in DNA: TGTGCCACCAGTGATTTTTCCGGCTTCGGCGAGCAGTACTTC.

The chain recombines TRBV11-3 with TRBJ2-3; maybe TRBD1 (6 bases). This CDR3 has 17 amino acids. V lost 3 bases and J lost 0, with 16 bases in between. Looked up from germline, CDR1 is SGHNT and CDR2 is YENEEA. CDR3 DNA sequence: TGTGCCAGCAGCTTCAGATGGACAGCCTCTAGCACAGATACGCAGTATTTT. Its protein product is CASSFRWTASSTDTQYF.

The CDR3 sequence is CASVDYTEAFF. The CDR3 region has the DNA TGTGCCAGCGTGGATTACACTGAAGCTTTCTTT. The chain recombines TRBV6-6 with TRBJ1-1; D remains ambiguous. Germline V gene data show CDR1 as MNHNY and CDR2 as SVGAGI (reference sequence). Trimming shortened V by 8 bases and J by 3 bases, and 7 bases separated the two germline ends. The CDR3 loop spans 11 amino acids.

This sequence joins TRBV5-1 and TRBJ2-4; tentative D call: TRBD2 (6 bases). Germline V gene lookup returns CDR1 SGHRS and CDR2 YFSETQ. The germline V and J ends were trimmed by 4 bases and 0 bases, with 14 bases remaining between them. The length of the CDR3 is 16 residues. CDR3 bases: TGCGCCAGCAGCCCCGTTGCGGGAATAGCCAAAAACATTCAGTACTTC. Its protein is CASSPVAGIAKNIQYF.

The chain recombines TRBV29-1 with TRBJ2-2; D call uncertain. CDR3 size: 13 residues. Trimming removed 2 bases from V and 7 bases from J, with 11 bases in between. In germline, CDR1 is SQVTM, CDR2 ANQGSEA. CDR3 in DNA: TGCAGCGTTGAAATCAGTTCGGGCGGGGAGCTGTTTTTT. Amino acids: CSVEISSGGELFF.

Only a few counts were recorded for this clonotype. The chain links TRBV7-8 to TRBJ2-1; D remains ambiguous. Trimming cost V 1 base and J 9 bases, with 13 bases left between them. CDR1 is SGHVS, CDR2 FQNEAQ, per germline. The CDR3 runs to 14 residues. The CDR3 nucleotides read TGTGCCAGCAGCTTAGTAGATTTAATAGGTGAGCAGTTCTTC. Its protein is CASSLVDLIGEQFF.